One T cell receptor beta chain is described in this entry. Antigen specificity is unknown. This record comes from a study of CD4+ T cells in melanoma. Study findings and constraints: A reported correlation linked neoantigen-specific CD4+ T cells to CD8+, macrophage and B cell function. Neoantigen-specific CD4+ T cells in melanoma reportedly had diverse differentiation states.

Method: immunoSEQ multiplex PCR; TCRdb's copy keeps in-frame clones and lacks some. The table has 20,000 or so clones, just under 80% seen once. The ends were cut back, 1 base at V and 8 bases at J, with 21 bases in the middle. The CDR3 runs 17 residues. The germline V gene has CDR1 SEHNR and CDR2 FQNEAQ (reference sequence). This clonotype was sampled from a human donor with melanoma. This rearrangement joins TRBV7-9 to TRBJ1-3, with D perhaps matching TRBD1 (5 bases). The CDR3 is CASSLGSWNRNVDTIYF. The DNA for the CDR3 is TGTGCCAGCAGCTTAGGATCCTGGAACAGGAATGTAGACACCATATATTTT. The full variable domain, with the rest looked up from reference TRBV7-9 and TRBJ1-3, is DTGVSQNPRHKITKRGQNVTFRCDPISEHNRLYWYRQTLGQGPEFLTYFQNEAQLEKSRLLSDRFSAERPKGSFSTLEIQRTEQGDSAMYLCASSLGSWNRNVDTIYFGEGSWLTVV.